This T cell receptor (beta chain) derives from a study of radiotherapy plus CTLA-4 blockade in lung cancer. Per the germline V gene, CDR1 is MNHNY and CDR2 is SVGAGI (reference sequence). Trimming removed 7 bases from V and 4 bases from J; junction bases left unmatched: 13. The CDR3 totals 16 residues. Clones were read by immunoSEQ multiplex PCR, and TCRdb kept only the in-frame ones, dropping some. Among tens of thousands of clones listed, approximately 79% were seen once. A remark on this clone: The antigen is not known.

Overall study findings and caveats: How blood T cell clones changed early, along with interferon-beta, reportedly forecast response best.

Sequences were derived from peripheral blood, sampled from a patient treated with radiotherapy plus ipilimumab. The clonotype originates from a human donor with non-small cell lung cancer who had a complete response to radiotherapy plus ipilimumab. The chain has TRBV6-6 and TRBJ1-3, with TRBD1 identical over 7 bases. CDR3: CASIPHAGQSGNTIYF. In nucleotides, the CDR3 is TGTGCCAGCATCCCACACGCGGGACAGAGCGGAAACACCATATATTTT.